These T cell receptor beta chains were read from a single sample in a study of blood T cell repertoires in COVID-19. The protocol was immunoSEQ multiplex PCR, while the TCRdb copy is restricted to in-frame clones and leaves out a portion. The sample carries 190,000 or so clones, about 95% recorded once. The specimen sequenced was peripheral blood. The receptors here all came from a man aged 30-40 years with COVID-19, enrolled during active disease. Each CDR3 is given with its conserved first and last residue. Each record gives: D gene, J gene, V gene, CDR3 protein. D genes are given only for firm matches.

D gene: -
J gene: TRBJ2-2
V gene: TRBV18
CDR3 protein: CASSPPLYQGNEDTGELFF

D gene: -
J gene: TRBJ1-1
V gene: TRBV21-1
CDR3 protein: CASSRDKMNTEAFF

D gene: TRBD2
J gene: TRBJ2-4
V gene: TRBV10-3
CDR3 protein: CAIASGGPRLAKNIQYF

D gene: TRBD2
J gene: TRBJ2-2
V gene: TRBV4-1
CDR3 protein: CASSQEVAGGPNGELFF

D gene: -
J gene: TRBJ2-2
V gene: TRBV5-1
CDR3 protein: CASSPPGATGELFF

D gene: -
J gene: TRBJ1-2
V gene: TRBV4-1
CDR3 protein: CASSQDSSGFRANYGYTF

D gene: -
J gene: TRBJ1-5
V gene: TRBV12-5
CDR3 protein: CASGPPGNHSGKSSLRGPQHF

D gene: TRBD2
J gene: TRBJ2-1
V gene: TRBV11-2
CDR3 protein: CASSPGTSGRFHEQFF

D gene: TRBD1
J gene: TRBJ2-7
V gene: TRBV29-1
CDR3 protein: CSAGQGISYEQYF

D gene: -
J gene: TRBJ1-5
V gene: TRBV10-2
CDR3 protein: CASSEMVGGSNQPQHF

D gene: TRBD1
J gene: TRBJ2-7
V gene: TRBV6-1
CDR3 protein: CASREAGGYWDF

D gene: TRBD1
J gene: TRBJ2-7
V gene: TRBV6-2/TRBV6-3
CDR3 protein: CASSNRQGQGSYEQYF

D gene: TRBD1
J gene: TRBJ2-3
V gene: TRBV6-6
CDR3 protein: CASSPSGGTTDTQYF

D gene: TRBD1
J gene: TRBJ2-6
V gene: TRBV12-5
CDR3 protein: CASGLDRGVSGANVLTF

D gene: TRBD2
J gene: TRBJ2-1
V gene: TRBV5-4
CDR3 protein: CASSASSGRPYNEQFF

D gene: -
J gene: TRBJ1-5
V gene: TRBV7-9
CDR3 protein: CASSLTDSGEPQHF